The next 18 T cell receptor beta chains were all read from a single sample in a study of cytomegalovirus exposure and HLA in healthy donors. Sequencing used immunoSEQ multiplex PCR; TCRdb keeps in-frame clones, though not all of them. The sample records about 180,000 clones, less than 85% being singletons. The sample taken for sequencing was PBMCs. All receptors derive from a young man in good health and CMV-seropositive.

This chain links TRBV28 with TRBJ2-5; D is unclear. The CDR3 runs to 14 residues. The ends were cut back, 4 bases at V and 2 bases at J, with 11 bases in the middle. Per the germline V gene, CDR1 is MDHEN and CDR2 is SYDVKM. In nucleotides, the CDR3 is TGTGCCAGCAGTTCTACCATACAGCAAGAGACCCAGTACTTC. This translates into CASSSTIQQETQYF.

About this clone itself: One junction end disagrees with the germline gene, perhaps due to a read error. The rearrangement uses TRBV2 and TRBJ2-2, with 9 positions matching TRBD2. This CDR3 comprises 16 residues. Germline V gives CDR1 SNHLY, CDR2 FYNNEI. The CDR3 loop is CASSLLRGGNPGELFF. The CDR3 DNA is TGTGCCAGCAGCCTGTTGCGGGGGGGGAACCCCGGGGAGCTGTTTTTT.

CDR3 sequence: CAWRTDKKNEQYF. Here the CDR3 DNA reads TGTGCCTGGAGGACAGATAAGAAGAACGAGCAGTACTTC. This chain uses TRBV30 with TRBJ2-7; TRBD1 might be the D (5 bases). This CDR3 has 13 residues. Per the germline V gene, CDR1 is GTSNPN and CDR2 is SVGIG (reference sequence). Trimming took 3 bases from V and 5 from J, leaving 14 bases between them.

The V gene is TRBV4-1, the J gene TRBJ1-1, with TRBD1 as a possible D gene (6 bases). V was pared by 1 base and J by 2 bases, with 11 bases between. This CDR3 region has 15 residues. Germline V lookup: CDR1 MGHRA, CDR2 YSYEKL. In DNA form, the CDR3 reads TGCGCCAGCAGCCAAGGAAGGGGGATAAACACTGAAGCTTTCTTT. Protein sequence: CASSQGRGINTEAFF.

This clone was observed a handful of times. The chain has TRBV19 and TRBJ2-2; D call uncertain. Between the trimmed V and J ends, which lost 6 bases and 6 bases, there was a span of 8 bases. Germline V lookup: CDR1 LNHDA, CDR2 SQIVND (reference sequence). This CDR3 is built from 12 residues. The CDR3 DNA is TGTGCCAGTAGGTTTCCGTCCGGGGAGCTGTTTTTT. It specifies CASRFPSGELFF.

The chain employs TRBV11-3 and TRBJ1-1, with 8 bases identical to TRBD1. Per germline, CDR1 SGHNT and CDR2 YENEEA. The CDR3 runs to 14 residues. V lost 5 bases to trimming and J lost 4 bases; unmatched junction nucleotides: 6. The CDR3 reads CASSKGDRPTEAFF. The CDR3 bases are TGTGCCAGCAGCAAAGGGGACAGGCCCACTGAAGCTTTCTTT.

This rearrangement joins TRBV5-1 to TRBJ2-3; TRBD2 matches at 9 bases. Germline values: CDR1 SGHRS, CDR2 YFSETQ. The CDR3 covers 16 residues. V shed 2 bases, J shed 0 bases, and the junction held 4 bases outside the gene matches. The CDR3 here is CASSFRTSASTDTQYF. The CDR3 nucleotides read TGCGCCAGCAGCTTCCGGACTAGCGCTAGCACAGATACGCAGTATTTT.

V usage is TRBV29-1 and J usage is TRBJ1-4; 8 nucleotides match TRBD1. This CDR3 spans 13 amino acids. CDR1 and CDR2 (germline): SQVTM, ANQGSEA. Germline trimming cut 6 bases from V and 8 bases from J; bases unmatched to any gene: 8. CDR3 bases: TGCAGCGTCGCCGGGACAGGAAGAGAAAAACTGTTTTTT. Protein: CSVAGTGREKLFF.

V gene TRBV4-1 combines with J gene TRBJ1-5; 7 bases line up with TRBD1. The CDR3 sequence is 17 residues long. CDR1 MGHRA and CDR2 YSYEKL come from the germline V gene. Germline trimming cut 0 bases from V and 2 bases from J; bases unmatched to any gene: 7. This CDR3 is CASSQEFAGQGNQPQHF. The CDR3 coding sequence is TGCGCCAGCAGCCAAGAGTTCGCCGGACAGGGCAATCAGCCCCAGCATTTT.

There are a few counts of this clone. The CDR3 nucleotides are TGTGCCAGCAGTTTCCTCGGGGGTAGCGAGCAGTACTTC. Amino acid sequence: CASSFLGGSEQYF. J is TRBJ2-7 and V is TRBV28; a possible D gene is TRBD2 (6 bases). The germline gives CDR1 MDHEN, CDR2 SYDVKM. Trimming pared 3 bases from V and 6 bases from J, leaving 12 bases between. The length of the CDR3 is 13 residues. The full variable domain, its missing parts supplied by reference TRBV28 and TRBJ2-7, is DVKVTQSSRYLVKRTGEKVFLECVQDMDHENMFWYRQDPGLGLRLIYFSYDVKMKEKGDIPEGYSVSREKKERFSLILESASTNQTSMYLCASSFLGGSEQYFGPGTRLTVT.

V gene TRBV4-2 combines with J gene TRBJ1-6, with 11 bases aligning to TRBD1. Germline CDR1 is LGHNA and CDR2 is YNFKEQ. The CDR3 sequence is 19 residues long. The V gene end was trimmed by 0 bases and the J gene end by 3 bases; junction bases not matched to a gene: 7. This chain's CDR3 is CASSQDNVGTGGYNSPLHF. CDR3 in DNA: TGTGCCAGCAGCCAAGATAATGTAGGGACAGGGGGCTATAATTCACCCCTCCACTTT.

This chain connects TRBV11-1 to TRBJ2-3, with TRBD2 matching over 8 bases. The germline gives CDR1 SGHAT, CDR2 FQDESV (reference sequence). The CDR3 is 17 residues long. J lost 3 bases, V lost 1 base, and 9 bases had no gene match. Here the CDR3 DNA reads TGTGCCAGCAGCTTAGGGGGTACGGGGGGGAAGACAGATACGCAGTATTTT. This codes for CASSLGGTGGKTDTQYF.

The chain combines TRBV9 with TRBJ2-3; TRBD2 matches 14 bases. Germline V gives CDR1 SGDLS, CDR2 YYNGEE. Trimming took 0 bases from V and 6 from J; bases not matched to a gene: 3. The CDR3 consists of 16 residues. The CDR3 DNA follows: TGTGCCAGCAGCGTAGGACTAGCGGGGGGGCAGGATACGCAGTATTTT. Its translation: CASSVGLAGGQDTQYF. Full variable domain (rest looked up from reference TRBV9 and TRBJ2-3): DSGVTQTPKHLITATGQRVTLRCSPRSGDLSVYWYQQSLDQGLQFLIQYYNGEERAKGNILERFSAQQFPDLHSELNLSSLELGDSALYFCASSVGLAGGQDTQYFGPGTRLTVL.

There are a few counts of this clone. The gene calls are TRBV5-4 and TRBJ1-2; 7 nucleotides align to TRBD1. The junction had 6 bases not matched to a gene; V was cut back by 0 bases and J by 4 bases. Germline CDR1 and CDR2: SGHNT and YYREEE (reference sequence). This CDR3 spans 15 amino acids. CDR3 DNA: TGTGCCAGCAGCTTGGGTCAGGACAGGTCCTATGGCTACACCTTC. This codes for CASSLGQDRSYGYTF.

This clone was seen a handful of times. The chain carries TRBV30 and TRBJ1-2, with 10 positions matching TRBD1. Per the germline V gene, CDR1 is GTSNPN and CDR2 is SVGIG (reference sequence). V lost 4 bases and J lost 8; bases outside the gene matches: 7. The CDR3 covers 13 residues. The DNA for the CDR3 is TGTGCCTGGACCCGGGACAGGGGACGCGGCTACACCTTC. This gives the protein CAWTRDRGRGYTF. Full variable domain (missing parts from reference TRBV30 and TRBJ1-2): SQTIHQWPATLVQPVGSPLSLECTVEGTSNPNLYWYRQAAGRGLQLLFYSVGIGQISSEVPQNLSASRPQDRQFILSSKKLLLSDSGFYLCAWTRDRGRGYTFGSGTRLTVV.

The table lists this clone with a few counts. The J gene is TRBJ1-2, the V gene TRBV27; maybe TRBD1 (5 bases). The CDR3 is made up of 13 amino acids. Germline CDR1 is MNHEY and CDR2 is SMNVEV (reference sequence). Trimming cost V 6 bases and J 7 bases, with 15 bases left between them. The CDR3 DNA follows: TGTGCCAGCAGCACGCGGGGGGAGGGTGGCTACACCTTC. Protein product: CASSTRGEGGYTF.

The chain carries TRBV30 and TRBJ1-1, with 9 bases identical to TRBD1. CDR1 GTSNPN and CDR2 SVGIG come from the germline V gene (reference sequence). The J segment lost 7 bases and the V segment lost 2 bases, leaving 5 bases of the junction unmatched. This CDR3 contains 13 residues. The CDR3 loop is CAWSSGQGGEAFF. The CDR3 DNA sequence: TGTGCCTGGAGTTCGGGACAGGGTGGTGAAGCTTTCTTT.

This clone was seen a single time. The chain joins TRBV6-6 to TRBJ2-2; TRBD2 might be the D (5 bases). The germline V and J ends were trimmed by 6 bases and 4 bases, with 15 bases remaining between them. This CDR3 contains 15 residues. Looked up from germline, CDR1 is MNHNY and CDR2 is SVGAGI (reference sequence). This CDR3 is CASSPTDEGTGELFF. The CDR3 DNA sequence: TGTGCCAGCAGCCCCACGGATGAGGGCACCGGGGAGCTGTTTTTT.